The 22 T cell receptor beta chains in this list originate from one sample, sequenced in a study of T cells of healthy individuals. TCRdb recomputed calls from the 5' RACE reads with MiXCR, one row per CDR3 protein. The sample has around 40,000 distinct CDR3 sequences; about 4.2% are singletons. The origin of the receptors is a human donor in good health.

In its sample, this clonotype was seen many times. The chain links TRBV21-1 to TRBJ2-7. TRBV21-1 is designated a pseudogene. The CDR3 runs 15 residues. DNA of the CDR3: TGTGCCAGCAGCAAAATGAGCGGGAGGGCCTACGAGCAGTACTTC. Translation gives CASSKMSGRAYEQYF.

In this sample, this clonotype turned up a few times. The chain joins TRBV3-1 to TRBJ2-2; TRBD2 matches at 8 bases. Trimming cost V 4 bases and J 7 bases; bases outside gene matches: 14. The CDR3 has 17 residues. Germline loops: CDR1 LGHDT, CDR2 YNNKEL (reference sequence). In DNA form, the CDR3 reads TGTGCCAGCAGCCCACCGGGAGGGCCTCTTATTGGCGGGGAGCTGTTTTTT. Protein: CASSPPGGPLIGGELFF.

The chain employs TRBV7-9 and TRBJ2-7, with 9 bases matching TRBD2. The germline CDR1 and CDR2 sequences are SEHNR and FQNEAQ (reference sequence). The CDR3 consists of 15 residues. The J segment lost 5 bases and the V segment lost 1 base, leaving 6 bases of the junction unmatched. This CDR3 is CASSLGAGGVHEQYF. CDR3 sequence (DNA): TGTGCCAGCAGCTTAGGAGCGGGAGGTGTCCACGAGCAGTACTTC.

This clonotype was counted at least ten times. The chain carries TRBV9 and TRBJ2-3, with TRBD2 matching 12 bases. There are 17 residues in the CDR3. V shed 4 bases, J shed 0 bases, and the junction held 6 bases outside the gene matches. Germline V gene sequence: CDR1 SGDLS, CDR2 YYNGEE. CDR3 nucleotide sequence: TGTGCCAGCAGCACCCGGACTAGCGGGATTAGCACAGATACGCAGTATTTT. It specifies CASSTRTSGISTDTQYF.

V and J are TRBV29-1 and TRBJ2-1, with D possibly called TRBD1 or TRBD2 (5 bases each). Trimming took off 3 bases at V and 4 bases at J, with 13 bases between the two ends. Germline CDR1 and CDR2: SQVTM and ANQGSEA. CDR3 size: 14 residues. CDR3 protein: CSVDHPEGYNEQFF. The CDR3 DNA follows: TGCAGCGTTGACCACCCCGAGGGGTACAATGAGCAGTTCTTC.

This clonotype showed up many times. The CDR3 loop reads CASSLAVQSEQYF. Written as DNA, the CDR3 is TGTGCCAGCAGCTTAGCAGTACAGTCCGAGCAGTACTTC. V is TRBV11-3 and J is TRBJ2-7; D unresolved. Germline CDR1 SGHNT, CDR2 YENEEA. The CDR3 has 13 amino acids. Trimming shortened V by 1 base and J by 6 bases, and 10 bases separated the two germline ends.

This clonotype has a count of ten or more. The rearrangement links TRBV9 to TRBJ1-6; a possible D gene is TRBD1 (6 bases). The CDR3 is 15 amino acids. Per the germline V gene, CDR1 is SGDLS and CDR2 is YYNGEE. The V end lost 4 bases, the J end lost 13 bases, and 21 bases lay between the germline ends. For the CDR3, the DNA is TGTGCCAGCAGCTTCCGGGACACCTCCCCAGGCCCCCTCCACTTT. Encoded protein: CASSFRDTSPGPLHF.

Concerning this clonotype itself: The final CDR3 position lacks the conserved phenylalanine or tryptophan, pointing to a likely read error. The DNA is left out, because the CDR3 cannot be placed on it with certainty; the CDR3 is given as TCRdb lists it. V gene TRBV6-5 combines with J gene TRBJ1-1. Ends included, the CDR3 has 9 residues. Germline V gene data show CDR1 as MNHEY and CDR2 as SVGAGI. CDR3 loop: CASSYRLCV.

This clonotype was observed many times. The chain recombines TRBV7-2 with TRBJ1-2; D gene uncertain. This CDR3 contains 14 residues. The germline V gene encodes CDR1 SGHTA and CDR2 FQGNSA. With 8 bases removed from V and 0 bases from J, the gap between germline ends came to 13 bases. As DNA, the CDR3 is TGTGCCAGCTCCACCCTTATTACTAACTATGGCTACACCTTC. The encoded protein is CASSTLITNYGYTF.

The CDR3 DNA reads TGTGCCAGCACCTTCCGGGACAGGGCAGATTCACCCCTCCACTTT. It specifies CASTFRDRADSPLHF. V and J are TRBV6-2 or TRBV6-3 and TRBJ1-6; 9 nucleotides align to TRBD1. The germline V gene has CDR1 MNHEY and CDR2 SVGEGT. The length of the CDR3 is 15 residues. The J segment lost 8 bases and the V segment lost 7 bases, leaving 9 bases of the junction unmatched.

This clonotype occurred many times. This chain joins TRBV29-1 and TRBJ1-2, with 7 bases that match TRBD1. V shed 1 base, J shed 8 bases, and the junction held 4 bases outside the gene matches. Germline CDR1 SQVTM, CDR2 ANQGSEA. The CDR3 consists of 12 residues. As DNA, the CDR3 is TGCAGCGTTGAAGGGCAGGGGGGCGGCTACACCTTC. Translation gives CSVEGQGGGYTF.

This clonotype was counted between two and nine times. The chain carries TRBV5-1 and TRBJ2-1; D gene uncertain. This CDR3 spans 14 amino acids. The V and J ends lost 1 base and 0 bases respectively, with 5 bases between them. Germline V gives CDR1 SGHRS, CDR2 YFSETQ. CDR3 DNA sequence: TGCGCCAGCAGCTTGAGCAGCTCCTACAATGAGCAGTTCTTC. It yields the protein CASSLSSSYNEQFF.

V and J are TRBV1 and TRBJ2-3; TRBD2, as called in the table, went unchecked against the DNA. TRBV1 is an annotated pseudogene. This CDR3 has 18 residues. The CDR3 DNA is TGCACCAGCAGCCACCTCCCGGAGGTGGCGGGACTCACAGATACGCAGTATTTT. Translated, it gives CTSSHLPEVAGLTDTQYF.

Details on this clonotype: This clone may be a read error of a much larger clone one base away. This chain uses TRBV7-2 with TRBJ2-3; D is possibly TRBD2 (6 bases). The CDR3 sequence is 17 residues long. Germline CDR1 reads SGHTA; CDR2 reads FQGNSA. V dropped 2 bases and J dropped 3 bases, with 18 bases sitting between them. The CDR3 DNA is TGTGCCAGCAGCTTATCCAGCGGGTGTGGATCTACAGATACGCAGTATTTT. Protein sequence: CASSLSSGCGSTDTQYF.

At least ten counts were recorded for this clonotype. V gene TRBV11-1 combines with J gene TRBJ1-1; no firm D call. The CDR3 contains 14 residues. Germline V CDR1 and CDR2: SGHAT, FQDESV (reference sequence). Trimming took 2 bases from V and 9 from J, leaving 16 bases between them. CDR3 DNA: TGTGCCAGCAGCTTAAGTTACTCAATACCAAAAGCTTTCTTT. Protein product: CASSLSYSIPKAFF.

The chain joins TRBV27 to TRBJ2-5; TRBD1 matches at 11 bases. V was clipped by 6 bases and J by 5 bases; unmatched bases: 8. The CDR3 spans 15 residues. Germline V lookup: CDR1 MNHEY, CDR2 SMNVEV (reference sequence). The DNA for the CDR3 is TGTGCCAGCAGGATAGGACAGGGGGCTCGGGAGACCCAGTACTTC. The encoded protein is CASRIGQGARETQYF.

The CDR3 reads CASSFMPGNTIYF. CDR3 in DNA: TGTGCCAGCAGCTTCATGCCTGGAAACACCATATATTTT. The chain combines TRBV7-2 with TRBJ1-3; D remains ambiguous. CDR1 is SGHTA, CDR2 FQGNSA, per germline. This CDR3 has 13 amino acids. Between the trimmed V and J ends, which lost 3 bases and 2 bases, there was a span of 5 bases.

The chain recombines TRBV27 with TRBJ1-1; D is perhaps TRBD1 (6 bases). V lost 4 bases to trimming and J lost 1 base, with 7 bases between them. Per the germline V gene, CDR1 is MNHEY and CDR2 is SMNVEV (reference sequence). The CDR3 consists of 13 residues. The CDR3, as DNA: TGTGCCAGCAGTTACAGGGCGAACACTGAAGCTTTCTTT. Protein: CASSYRANTEAFF.

This clonotype was counted many times. The chain is built from TRBV7-2 and TRBJ2-1; D not resolved. The V and J ends lost 5 bases and 0 bases respectively, with 2 bases between them. The CDR3 has 12 amino acids. CDR1 is SGHTA, CDR2 FQGNSA, per germline. The CDR3 spells CASSASYNEQFF. The CDR3 DNA reads as TGTGCCAGCAGCGCCTCCTACAATGAGCAGTTCTTC. Combining the CDR3 with reference TRBV7-2 and TRBJ2-1 gives the whole variable domain GAGVSQSPSNKVTEKGKDVELRCDPISGHTALYWYRQSLGQGLEFLIYFQGNSAPDKSGLPSDRFSAERTGGSVSTLTIQRTQQEDSAVYLCASSASYNEQFFGPGTRLTVL.

This clonotype showed up many times. The chain is built from TRBV6-2 or TRBV6-3 and TRBJ2-1, with 10 bases matching TRBD2. The CDR3 runs to 15 residues. The germline V gene has CDR1 MNHEY and CDR2 SVGEGT. The V segment lost 6 bases and the J segment 8 bases; nucleotides outside the gene matches: 10. CDR3 loop: CASRSLSGRAHEQFF. CDR3 bases: TGTGCCAGCAGATCCCTCAGCGGGAGGGCCCATGAGCAGTTCTTC.

In its sample, this clonotype was seen a few times. The chain joins TRBV2 to TRBJ2-3; TRBD2 agrees at 11 bases. Unmatched junction bases numbered 7, after V lost 6 bases and J lost 5 bases. The CDR3 contains 15 residues. The germline gives CDR1 SNHLY, CDR2 FYNNEI. CDR3 nucleotide sequence: TGTGCCAGCAGCGCGCTAGCGGGGGGTGGAGATACGCAGTATTTT. As protein: CASSALAGGGDTQYF.

This clonotype was counted between two and nine times. DNA of the CDR3: TGTGCCAGCAGTGAATGGGAGGGCCAGCCCCAGCATTTT. Protein product: CASSEWEGQPQHF. V usage is TRBV25-1 and J usage is TRBJ1-5; D not resolved. This CDR3 spans 13 amino acids. CDR1 is MGHDK, CDR2 SYGVNS, per germline. V lost 1 base and J lost 7, with 8 bases in between. The full variable domain, with the rest looked up from reference TRBV25-1 and TRBJ1-5, is EADIYQTPRYLVIGTGKKITLECSQTMGHDKMYWYQQDPGMELHLIHYSYGVNSTEKGDLSSESTVSRIRTEHFPLTLESARPSHTSQYLCASSEWEGQPQHFGDGTRLSIL.